The 25 T cell receptor beta chains listed next were all sequenced from one sample in a study of OX40 agonist ivuxolimab in advanced cancers. Clones were read by immunoSEQ multiplex PCR, and TCRdb kept only the in-frame ones, dropping some. Seen here are about 62,000 clones, approximately 86% observed once, and the top ten hold roughly 5%. Sequenced material: CD4+ or CD8+ T cells sorted from blood, taken in a trial of the OX40 agonist ivuxolimab. Receptors were obtained from an adult with an advanced solid tumor such as melanoma, head and neck, liver or kidney cancer.

V gene TRBV7-2 combines with J gene TRBJ1-1, with unresolved D. The germline CDR1 and CDR2 sequences are SGHTA and FQGNSA. The CDR3 runs to 13 residues. V was trimmed by 3 bases and J by 2 bases, leaving 7 bases between them. CDR3 residues: CASSFTVNTEAFF. The CDR3, as DNA: TGTGCCAGCAGCTTCACAGTTAACACTGAAGCTTTCTTT. Combining the CDR3 with reference TRBV7-2 and TRBJ1-1 gives the whole variable domain GAGVSQSPSNKVTEKGKDVELRCDPISGHTALYWYRQSLGQGLEFLIYFQGNSAPDKSGLPSDRFSAERTGGSVSTLTIQRTQQEDSAVYLCASSFTVNTEAFFGQGTRLTVV.

The chain has TRBV28 and TRBJ1-1; 10 nucleotides align to TRBD1. After removal of 5 bases from V and 7 bases from J, the junction contained 7 bases not matched to a gene. Germline CDR1 MDHEN, CDR2 SYDVKM. The CDR3 loop spans 14 amino acids. CDR3 sequence: CASSTRQGADEAFF. The CDR3 bases are TGTGCCAGCAGTACCCGACAGGGGGCGGATGAAGCTTTCTTT.

The chain combines TRBV5-1 with TRBJ2-3; 7 nucleotides line up with TRBD1. V was clipped by 0 bases and J by 6 bases; unmatched bases: 13. The CDR3 loop spans 17 amino acids. Germline V gives CDR1 SGHRS, CDR2 YFSETQ. The CDR3 protein is CASSLAQGETEADTQYF. CDR3 DNA: TGCGCCAGCAGCTTGGCTCAGGGGGAGACGGAAGCGGATACGCAGTATTTT.

The chain is built from TRBV15 and TRBJ2-1; TRBD1 agrees at 9 bases. The CDR3 is 16 residues long. With V trimmed by 0 bases and J by 7 bases, 7 bases remained unmatched. Germline V gene sequence: CDR1 LNHNV, CDR2 YYDKDF (reference sequence). CDR3 in amino acids: CATSRDLTGGWNEQFF. CDR3 DNA: TGTGCCACCAGCAGAGATCTAACAGGGGGCTGGAATGAGCAGTTCTTC.

The chain recombines TRBV11-3 with TRBJ1-1; weak D call: TRBD1 (5 bases). From germline, CDR1 is SGHNT and CDR2 YENEEA. Trimming took 3 bases from V and 4 from J, leaving 9 bases between them. The CDR3 is made up of 13 amino acids. CDR3 DNA: TGTGCCAGCAGCTTCACAGGTTCCACTGAAGCTTTCTTT. Protein product: CASSFTGSTEAFF. The variable domain in full, completed from reference TRBV11-3 and TRBJ1-1, reads EAGVVQSPRYKIIEKKQPVAFWCNPISGHNTLYWYLQNLGQGPELLIRYENEEAVDDSQLPKDRFSAERLKGVDSTLKIQPAELGDSAVYLCASSFTGSTEAFFGQGTRLTVV.

The chain uses TRBV5-1 and TRBJ2-1; D might be TRBD2 (6 bases). This CDR3 has 16 residues. Germline V gene sequence: CDR1 SGHRS, CDR2 YFSETQ. V lost 0 bases, J lost 7 bases, and 17 bases lay in between. The CDR3 protein is CASSLASAGSGNEQFF. The CDR3, as DNA: TGCGCCAGCAGCTTGGCCTCAGCCGGGAGCGGGAATGAGCAGTTCTTC.

V usage is TRBV19 and J usage is TRBJ1-5, with D possibly TRBD1 on 5 matching bases. CDR1 and CDR2 (germline): LNHDA, SQIVND (reference sequence). The CDR3 sequence is 14 residues long. V dropped 5 bases and J dropped 6 bases, with 14 bases sitting between them. CDR3 sequence (DNA): TGTGCCAGTAGTCCGGGGGAAGGGCTTCAGCCCCAGCATTTT. Translation gives CASSPGEGLQPQHF.

The chain recombines TRBV6-5 with TRBJ1-3; 7 positions agree with TRBD1. In germline, CDR1 is MNHEY, CDR2 SVGAGI. The CDR3 runs 13 residues. The J segment lost 2 bases and the V segment lost 6 bases, leaving 1 base of the junction unmatched. This CDR3 is CASSGTAGNTIYF. The CDR3 coding sequence is TGTGCCAGCAGCGGGACAGCTGGAAACACCATATATTTT.

The chain is built from TRBV5-6 and TRBJ2-3, with 9 bases identical to TRBD2. Germline V lookup: CDR1 SGHDT, CDR2 YYEEEE. J lost 3 bases, V lost 3 bases, and 8 bases had no gene match. The CDR3 consists of 16 residues. In DNA form, the CDR3 reads TGTGCCAGCAGCTCTACCGGGACTAGCCGGACAGATACGCAGTATTTT. It yields the protein CASSSTGTSRTDTQYF.

V gene TRBV5-4 combines with J gene TRBJ2-3, with 8 bases identical to TRBD2. V lost 4 bases and J lost 8; bases outside the gene matches: 9. CDR3 size: 14 residues. Germline-derived CDR1 and CDR2 are SGHNT and YYREEE (reference sequence). CDR3: CASSPQAGEGTQYF. The CDR3 DNA is TGTGCCAGCAGCCCCCAAGCGGGGGAGGGTACGCAGTATTTT.

DNA of the CDR3: TGTGCCAGCAGCCGGGGACAGGATGATGAAAAACTGTTTTTT. This codes for CASSRGQDDEKLFF. The chain employs TRBV5-6 and TRBJ1-4, with TRBD1 matching over 8 bases. The CDR3 totals 14 residues. The J segment lost 6 bases and the V segment lost 4 bases, leaving 5 bases of the junction unmatched. Germline-derived CDR1 and CDR2 are SGHDT and YYEEEE. The whole variable domain, remainder taken from reference TRBV5-6 and TRBJ1-4, is DAGVTQSPTHLIKTRGQQVTLRCSPKSGHDTVSWYQQALGQGPQFIFQYYEEEERQRGNFPDRFSGHQFPNYSSELNVNALLLGDSALYLCASSRGQDDEKLFFGSGTQLSVL.

The chain combines TRBV6-5 with TRBJ1-6; D gene unclear. From germline, CDR1 is MNHEY and CDR2 SVGAGI. The CDR3 is 15 amino acids. Trimming shortened V by 1 base and J by 6 bases, and 10 bases separated the two germline ends. CDR3 region: CASSYFMTGNSPLHF. The DNA for the CDR3 is TGTGCCAGCAGTTACTTTATGACGGGTAATTCACCCCTCCACTTT.

The rearrangement uses TRBV4-2 and TRBJ2-4, with TRBD2 identical over 8 bases. J lost 0 bases, V lost 0 bases, and 7 bases had no gene match. The CDR3 runs to 18 residues. Germline CDR1 LGHNA, CDR2 YNFKEQ. For the CDR3, the DNA is TGTGCCAGCAGCCAAGAACCGGGACTAGACTTAGCCAAAAACATTCAGTACTTC. Translated: CASSQEPGLDLAKNIQYF.

V and J are TRBV7-2 and TRBJ1-2; a weak D match, TRBD1 (5 bases). This CDR3 has 13 residues. CDR1 and CDR2 (germline): SGHTA, FQGNSA. V dropped 5 bases and J dropped 5 bases, with 12 bases sitting between them. CDR3 amino acids: CASSRGLSYGYTF. The CDR3 DNA follows: TGTGCCAGCAGCCGGGGGTTAAGTTATGGCTACACCTTC.

V usage is TRBV7-9 and J usage is TRBJ2-1; D unclear. The CDR3 extends over 19 amino acids. Trimming cost V 3 bases and J 4 bases, with 25 bases left between them. The germline V gene encodes CDR1 SEHNR and CDR2 FQNEAQ (reference sequence). In nucleotides, the CDR3 is TGTGCCAGCAGCTTCTCTACGAATTTCTTACAGTACTCGTACAATGAGCAGTTCTTC. Its translation is CASSFSTNFLQYSYNEQFF.

The chain recombines TRBV11-2 with TRBJ1-2, with TRBD1 matching 9 bases. Germline assignment: CDR1 SGHAT and CDR2 FQNNGV. J gave up 8 bases and V 5 bases, and 12 bases lay outside the gene matches. The CDR3 extends over 15 amino acids. The CDR3 bases are TGTGCCAGCAGCCTGGGGACAGGGAGACGGGAGGGCTACACCTTC. Protein: CASSLGTGRREGYTF.

This clone was picked up one time. This chain uses TRBV7-2 with TRBJ2-7, with 7 bases identical to TRBD2. CDR1 and CDR2 from the germline V gene are SGHTA and FQGNSA. The CDR3 extends over 15 amino acids. V trimming: 2 bases; J trimming: 7 bases; junction bases outside the gene matches: 11. The CDR3: CASSLYGQAGDEQYF. CDR3 in DNA: TGTGCCAGCAGCTTATATGGCCAGGCGGGGGATGAGCAGTACTTC.

The CDR3 DNA reads as TGCGCCAGCAGCTGGACTAGCGGCACAGATACGCAGTATTTT. Amino acid sequence: CASSWTSGTDTQYF. The gene calls are TRBV5-1 and TRBJ2-3, with TRBD2 identical over 9 bases. CDR1 and CDR2 (germline): SGHRS, YFSETQ. V lost 3 bases, J lost 1 base, and 0 bases stayed unmatched. This CDR3 is 14 amino acids long.

The V call is TRBV18, the J call TRBJ1-5; D gene unclear. V lost 5 bases and J lost 0, with 8 bases in between. CDR3 length equals 14 residues. Germline V lookup: CDR1 KGHSH, CDR2 LQKENI. The CDR3 region is CASSADGSNQPQHF. CDR3 sequence (DNA): TGTGCCAGCTCAGCGGACGGTAGCAATCAGCCCCAGCATTTT. The full variable domain, its missing parts supplied by reference TRBV18 and TRBJ1-5, is NAGVMQNPRHLVRRRGQEARLRCSPMKGHSHVYWYRQLPEEGLKFMVYLQKENIIDESGMPKERFSAEFPKEGPSILRIQQVVRGDSAAYFCASSADGSNQPQHFGDGTRLSIL.

V is TRBV12-1 and J is TRBJ1-5. TRBV12-1 is given as a pseudogene. CDR3 length: 13 amino acids. CDR3 residues: CASSFVDNQPQHF. CDR3 sequence (DNA): TGTGCCAGCAGCTTTGTAGATAATCAGCCCCAGCATTTT.

The chain carries TRBV18 and TRBJ2-7; TRBD1 matches at 10 bases. Unmatched junction bases numbered 11, after V lost 5 bases and J lost 4 bases. Germline CDR1 reads KGHSH; CDR2 reads LQKENI. This CDR3 spans 16 amino acids. The CDR3 DNA reads as TGTGCCAGCTCAAACCGGGACAGGGGTGGCTATTACGAGCAGTACTTC. Amino acid sequence: CASSNRDRGGYYEQYF.

This clone was recorded once. DNA for the CDR3: TGTGCCAGCATTTCTGCAGGGGGCTTCAACTATGGCTACACCTTC. Protein sequence: CASISAGGFNYGYTF. The V gene is TRBV28, the J gene TRBJ1-2, with 8 bases aligning to TRBD1. Germline CDR1 and CDR2: MDHEN and SYDVKM. The CDR3 runs to 15 residues. J gave up 2 bases and V 7 bases, and 9 bases lay outside the gene matches.

The chain carries TRBV11-2 and TRBJ2-1, with 9 bases that match TRBD2. Germline V gene lookup returns CDR1 SGHAT and CDR2 FQNNGV. The J segment lost 6 bases and the V segment lost 1 base, leaving 1 base of the junction unmatched. This CDR3 spans 14 amino acids. CDR3 nucleotides: TGTGCCAGCAGCTTAGGGCGGGAGGGCAATGAGCAGTTCTTC. Amino acid sequence: CASSLGREGNEQFF.

The V gene is TRBV25-1, the J gene TRBJ2-7; D is possibly TRBD2 (6 bases). The V end lost 1 base, the J end lost 5 bases, and 15 bases lay between the germline ends. The length of the CDR3 is 15 residues. Germline V gene lookup returns CDR1 MGHDK and CDR2 SYGVNS. The CDR3 is CASSESFAGGDEQYF. CDR3 bases: TGTGCCAGCAGTGAATCCTTTGCAGGAGGGGACGAGCAGTACTTC.

The chain links TRBV7-2 to TRBJ2-7; TRBD2 might be the D (5 bases). This CDR3 is built from 13 residues. V was trimmed by 5 bases and J by 1 base, leaving 9 bases between them. Germline CDR1 reads SGHTA; CDR2 reads FQGNSA. The CDR3 here is CASSGPGSYEQYF. The CDR3 nucleotides are TGTGCCAGCAGCGGGCCGGGATCCTACGAGCAGTACTTC.